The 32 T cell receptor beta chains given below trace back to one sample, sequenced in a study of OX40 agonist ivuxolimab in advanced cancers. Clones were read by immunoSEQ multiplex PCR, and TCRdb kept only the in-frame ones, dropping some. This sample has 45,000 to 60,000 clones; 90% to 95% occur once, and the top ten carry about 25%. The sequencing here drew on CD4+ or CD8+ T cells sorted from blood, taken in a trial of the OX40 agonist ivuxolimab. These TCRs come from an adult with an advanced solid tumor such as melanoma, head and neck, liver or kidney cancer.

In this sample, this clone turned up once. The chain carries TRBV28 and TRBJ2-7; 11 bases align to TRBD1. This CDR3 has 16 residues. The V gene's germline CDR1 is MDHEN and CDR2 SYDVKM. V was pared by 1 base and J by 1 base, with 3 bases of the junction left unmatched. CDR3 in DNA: TGTGCCAGCAGTTTATCGGACAGGGGGCTGTCCTACGAGCAGTACTTC. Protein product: CASSLSDRGLSYEQYF. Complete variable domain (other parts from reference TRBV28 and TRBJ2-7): DVKVTQSSRYLVKRTGEKVFLECVQDMDHENMFWYRQDPGLGLRLIYFSYDVKMKEKGDIPEGYSVSREKKERFSLILESASTNQTSMYLCASSLSDRGLSYEQYFGPGTRLTVT.

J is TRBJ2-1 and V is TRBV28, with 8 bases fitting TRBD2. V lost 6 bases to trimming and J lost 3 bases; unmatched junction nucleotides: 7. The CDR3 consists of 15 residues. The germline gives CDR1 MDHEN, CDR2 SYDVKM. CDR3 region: CASSHRGGYYNEQFF. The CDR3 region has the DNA TGTGCCAGCAGCCACCGGGGGGGCTACTACAATGAGCAGTTCTTC.

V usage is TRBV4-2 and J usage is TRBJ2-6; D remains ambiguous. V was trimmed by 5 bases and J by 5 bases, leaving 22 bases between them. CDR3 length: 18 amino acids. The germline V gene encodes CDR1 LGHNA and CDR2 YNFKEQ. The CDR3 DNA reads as TGTGCCAGCAGCTACGTTTTCAAGTTACAAAGTCGGGCCAACGTCCTGACTTTC. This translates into CASSYVFKLQSRANVLTF.

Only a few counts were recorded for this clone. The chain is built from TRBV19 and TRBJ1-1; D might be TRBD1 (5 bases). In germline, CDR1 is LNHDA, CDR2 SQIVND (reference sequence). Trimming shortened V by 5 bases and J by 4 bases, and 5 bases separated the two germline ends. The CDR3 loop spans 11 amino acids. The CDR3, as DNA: TGTGCCAGTAGTGGGGCCACTGAAGCTTTCTTT. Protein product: CASSGATEAFF.

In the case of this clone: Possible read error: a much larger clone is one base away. CDR3 sequence: CASSFGTGTYEQYF. The CDR3 DNA reads as TGTGCCAGCAGCTTCGGGACAGGGACCTACGAGCAGTACTTC. The V gene is TRBV7-9, the J gene TRBJ2-7; 9 bases line up with TRBD1. CDR3 length: 14 amino acids. Trimming removed 3 bases from V and 2 bases from J; junction bases left unmatched: 2. CDR1 is SEHNR, CDR2 FQNEAQ, per germline (reference sequence).

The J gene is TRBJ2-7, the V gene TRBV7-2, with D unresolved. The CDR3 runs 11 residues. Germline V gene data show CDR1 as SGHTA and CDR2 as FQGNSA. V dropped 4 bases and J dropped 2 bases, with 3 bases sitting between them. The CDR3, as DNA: TGTGCCAGCAGCTACACCTACGAGCAGTACTTC. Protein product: CASSYTYEQYF.

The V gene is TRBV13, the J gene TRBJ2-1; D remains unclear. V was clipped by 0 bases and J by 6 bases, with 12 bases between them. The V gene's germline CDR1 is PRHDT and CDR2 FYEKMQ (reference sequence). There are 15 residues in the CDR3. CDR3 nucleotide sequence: TGTGCCAGCAGCTTAGGCCCCCTCCGCCTCAATGAGCAGTTCTTC. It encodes CASSLGPLRLNEQFF.

CDR3 sequence (DNA): TGTGCCAGCAGCTTAGCGCTAATTAGGGACAGGGAAGTCCTACAGCCCCAGCATTTT. Protein: CASSLALIRDREVLQPQHF. V usage is TRBV7-8 and J usage is TRBJ1-5; 9 nucleotides align to TRBD1. With V trimmed by 0 bases and J by 7 bases, 16 bases remained unmatched. The CDR3 runs 19 residues. CDR1 is SGHVS and CDR2 is FQNEAQ in the germline V gene.

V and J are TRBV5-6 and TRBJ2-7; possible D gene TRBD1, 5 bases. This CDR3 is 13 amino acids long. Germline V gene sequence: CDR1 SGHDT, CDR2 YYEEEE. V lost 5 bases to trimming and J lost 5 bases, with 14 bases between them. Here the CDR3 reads CASSQGINDEQYF. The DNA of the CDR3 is TGTGCCAGCAGTCAGGGAATAAACGACGAGCAGTACTTC.

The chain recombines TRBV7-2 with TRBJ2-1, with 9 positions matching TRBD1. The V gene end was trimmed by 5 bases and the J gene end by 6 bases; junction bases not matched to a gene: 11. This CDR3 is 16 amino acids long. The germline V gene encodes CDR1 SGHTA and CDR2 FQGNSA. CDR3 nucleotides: TGTGCCAGCAGCCTCGACATAGGACAGGGGACCAATGAGCAGTTCTTC. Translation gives CASSLDIGQGTNEQFF.

The CDR3 protein is CATSRIREDTQYF. The CDR3 nucleotides are TGTGCCACCAGCAGAATAAGGGAAGATACGCAGTATTTT. The chain couples TRBV15 to TRBJ2-3, with no clear D. The V end lost 2 bases, the J end lost 5 bases, and 8 bases lay between the germline ends. The CDR3 has 13 residues. The germline CDR1 and CDR2 sequences are LNHNV and YYDKDF (reference sequence).

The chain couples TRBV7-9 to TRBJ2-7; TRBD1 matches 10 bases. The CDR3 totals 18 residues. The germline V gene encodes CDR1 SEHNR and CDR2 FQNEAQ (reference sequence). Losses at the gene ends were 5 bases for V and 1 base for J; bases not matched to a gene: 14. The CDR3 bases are TGTGCCAGCAGCCCCGACTCGGACAGGGGGTTGTCATCCTACGAGCAGTACTTC. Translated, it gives CASSPDSDRGLSSYEQYF.

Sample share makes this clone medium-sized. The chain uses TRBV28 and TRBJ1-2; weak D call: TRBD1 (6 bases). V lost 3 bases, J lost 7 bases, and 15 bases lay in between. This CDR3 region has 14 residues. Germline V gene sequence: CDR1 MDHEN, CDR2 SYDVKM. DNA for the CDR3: TGTGCCAGCAGTTTGGTGGGCAGGGGAGGTGGCTACACCTTC. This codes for CASSLVGRGGGYTF.

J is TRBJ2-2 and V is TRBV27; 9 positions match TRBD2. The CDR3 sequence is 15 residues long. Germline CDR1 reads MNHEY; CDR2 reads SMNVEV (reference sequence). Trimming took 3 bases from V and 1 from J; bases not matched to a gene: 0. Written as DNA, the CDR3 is TGTGCCAGCAGTTTTAGCGGGGGGAACACCGGGGAGCTGTTTTTT. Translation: CASSFSGGNTGELFF.

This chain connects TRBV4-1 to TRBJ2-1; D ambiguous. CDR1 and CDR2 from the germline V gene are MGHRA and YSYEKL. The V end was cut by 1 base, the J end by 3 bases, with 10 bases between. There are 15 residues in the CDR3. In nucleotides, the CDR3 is TGCGCCAGCAGCCAAGGTGGTCAGTACTACAATGAGCAGTTCTTC. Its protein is CASSQGGQYYNEQFF.

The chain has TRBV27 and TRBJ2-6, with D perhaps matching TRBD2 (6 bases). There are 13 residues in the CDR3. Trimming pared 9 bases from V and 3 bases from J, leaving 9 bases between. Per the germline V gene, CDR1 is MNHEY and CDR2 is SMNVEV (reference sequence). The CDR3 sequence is CASWRDGANVLTF. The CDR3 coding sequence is TGTGCCAGTTGGCGGGATGGGGCCAACGTCCTGACTTTC.

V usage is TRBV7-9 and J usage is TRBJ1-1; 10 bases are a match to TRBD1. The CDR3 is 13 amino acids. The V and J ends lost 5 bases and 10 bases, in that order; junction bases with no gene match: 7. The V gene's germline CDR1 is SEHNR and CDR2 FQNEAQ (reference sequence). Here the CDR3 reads CASSTGTGEGAFF. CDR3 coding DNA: TGTGCCAGCAGCACCGGGACAGGGGAGGGAGCTTTCTTT.

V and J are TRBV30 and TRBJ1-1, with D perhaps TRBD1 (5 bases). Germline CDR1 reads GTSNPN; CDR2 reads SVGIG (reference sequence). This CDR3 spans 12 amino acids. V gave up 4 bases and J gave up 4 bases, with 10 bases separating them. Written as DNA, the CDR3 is TGTGCCTGGAACATTGGGACCACTGAAGCTTTCTTT. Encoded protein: CAWNIGTTEAFF. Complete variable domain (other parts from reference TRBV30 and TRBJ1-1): SQTIHQWPATLVQPVGSPLSLECTVEGTSNPNLYWYRQAAGRGLQLLFYSVGIGQISSEVPQNLSASRPQDRQFILSSKKLLLSDSGFYLCAWNIGTTEAFFGQGTRLTVV.

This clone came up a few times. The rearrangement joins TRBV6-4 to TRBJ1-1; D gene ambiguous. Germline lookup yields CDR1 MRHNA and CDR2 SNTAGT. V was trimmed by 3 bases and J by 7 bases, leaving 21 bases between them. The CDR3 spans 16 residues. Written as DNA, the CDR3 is TGTGCCAGCAGTGAGGAGGCCGGGAGGTCCTCGGGTGAAGCTTTCTTT. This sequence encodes CASSEEAGRSSGEAFF.

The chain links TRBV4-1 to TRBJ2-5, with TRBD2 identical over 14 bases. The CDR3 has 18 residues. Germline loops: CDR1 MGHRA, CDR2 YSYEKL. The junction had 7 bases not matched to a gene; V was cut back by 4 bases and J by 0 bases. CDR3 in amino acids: CASSRTTSGRGNQETQYF. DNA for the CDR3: TGCGCCAGCAGCCGAACGACTAGCGGGAGGGGGAACCAAGAGACCCAGTACTTC.

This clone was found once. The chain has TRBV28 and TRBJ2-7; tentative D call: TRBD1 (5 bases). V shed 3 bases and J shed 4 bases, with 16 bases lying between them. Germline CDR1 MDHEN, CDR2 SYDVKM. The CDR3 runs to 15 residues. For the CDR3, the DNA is TGTGCCAGCAGTTTGTACAAGGGGCTTGTTTACGAGCAGTACTTC. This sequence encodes CASSLYKGLVYEQYF.

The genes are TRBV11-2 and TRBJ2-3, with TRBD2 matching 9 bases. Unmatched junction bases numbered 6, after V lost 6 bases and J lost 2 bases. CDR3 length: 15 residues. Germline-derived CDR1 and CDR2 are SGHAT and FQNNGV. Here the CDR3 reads CASRPAGGPTDTQYF. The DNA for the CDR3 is TGTGCCAGCAGACCAGCGGGAGGTCCCACAGATACGCAGTATTTT. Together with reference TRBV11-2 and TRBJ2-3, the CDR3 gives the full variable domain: EAGVAQSPRYKIIEKRQSVAFWCNPISGHATLYWYQQILGQGPKLLIQFQNNGVVDDSQLPKDRFSAERLKGVDSTLKIQPAKLEDSAVYLCASRPAGGPTDTQYFGPGTRLTVL.

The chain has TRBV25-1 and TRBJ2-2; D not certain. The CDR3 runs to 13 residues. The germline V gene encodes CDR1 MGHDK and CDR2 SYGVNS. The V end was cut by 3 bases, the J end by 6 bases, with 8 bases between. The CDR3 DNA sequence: TGTGCCAGCAGTGACCTGGGATCCGGGGAGCTGTTTTTT. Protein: CASSDLGSGELFF.

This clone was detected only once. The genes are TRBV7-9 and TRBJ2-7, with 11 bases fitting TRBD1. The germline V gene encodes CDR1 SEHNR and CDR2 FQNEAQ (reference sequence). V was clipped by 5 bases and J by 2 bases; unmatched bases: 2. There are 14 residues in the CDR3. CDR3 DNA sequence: TGTGCCAGCAGCCAGGGACAGGGGGCCTACGAGCAGTACTTC. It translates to CASSQGQGAYEQYF.

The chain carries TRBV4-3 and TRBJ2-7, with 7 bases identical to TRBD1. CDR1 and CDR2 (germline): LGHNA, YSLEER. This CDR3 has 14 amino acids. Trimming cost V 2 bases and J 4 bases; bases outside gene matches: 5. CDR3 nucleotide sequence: TGCGCCAGCAGCCAATCCGGGACAGTTTACGAGCAGTACTTC. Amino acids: CASSQSGTVYEQYF.

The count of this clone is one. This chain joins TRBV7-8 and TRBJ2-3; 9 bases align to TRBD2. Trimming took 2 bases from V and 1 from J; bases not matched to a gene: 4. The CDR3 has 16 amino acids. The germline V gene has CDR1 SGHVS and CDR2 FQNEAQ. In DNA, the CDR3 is TGTGCCAGCAGCTTATATCAGCGGGAGGGCACAGATACGCAGTATTTT. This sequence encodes CASSLYQREGTDTQYF.

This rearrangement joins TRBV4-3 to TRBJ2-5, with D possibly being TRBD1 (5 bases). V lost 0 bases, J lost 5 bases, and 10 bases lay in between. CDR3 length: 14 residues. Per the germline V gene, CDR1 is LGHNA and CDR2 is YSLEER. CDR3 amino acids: CASSQDKKGETQYF. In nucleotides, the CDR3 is TGCGCCAGCAGCCAAGACAAAAAGGGGGAGACCCAGTACTTC.

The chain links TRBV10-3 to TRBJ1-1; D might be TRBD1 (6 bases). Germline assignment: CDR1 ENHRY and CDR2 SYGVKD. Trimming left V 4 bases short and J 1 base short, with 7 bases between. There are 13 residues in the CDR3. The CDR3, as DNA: TGTGCCATCAGTGGGACAGAGAACACTGAAGCTTTCTTT. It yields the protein CAISGTENTEAFF.

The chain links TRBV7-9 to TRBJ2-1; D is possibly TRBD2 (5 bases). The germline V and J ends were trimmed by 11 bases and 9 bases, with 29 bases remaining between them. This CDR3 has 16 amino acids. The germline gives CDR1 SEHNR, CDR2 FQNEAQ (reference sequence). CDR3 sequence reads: CAQQERSLASKGEQFF. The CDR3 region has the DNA TGTGCCCAGCAGGAAAGGTCCCTAGCATCTAAGGGTGAGCAGTTCTTC.

As DNA, the CDR3 is TGTGCCAGCAGTGAAGGGACCCCATTTTTCTTCTACGAGCAGTACTTC. It yields the protein CASSEGTPFFFYEQYF. The chain couples TRBV6-1 to TRBJ2-7; the D is unclear. Looked up from germline, CDR1 is MNHNS and CDR2 is SASEGT. This CDR3 comprises 16 residues. V was cut by 1 base and J by 3 bases, with 16 bases left in between.

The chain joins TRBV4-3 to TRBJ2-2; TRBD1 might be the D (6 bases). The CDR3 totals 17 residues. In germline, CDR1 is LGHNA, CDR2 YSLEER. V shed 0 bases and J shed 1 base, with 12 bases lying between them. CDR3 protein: CASSQEGAVLNTGELFF. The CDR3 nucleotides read TGCGCCAGCAGCCAAGAGGGGGCGGTGCTGAACACCGGGGAGCTGTTTTTT.

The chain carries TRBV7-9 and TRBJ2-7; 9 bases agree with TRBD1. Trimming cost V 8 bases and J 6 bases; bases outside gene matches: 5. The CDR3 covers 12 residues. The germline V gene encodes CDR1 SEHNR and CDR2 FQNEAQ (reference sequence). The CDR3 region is CASGTGWVEQYF. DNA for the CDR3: TGTGCCAGCGGGACAGGGTGGGTCGAGCAGTACTTC. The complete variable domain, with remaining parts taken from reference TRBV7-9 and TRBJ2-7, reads DTGVSQNPRHKITKRGQNVTFRCDPISEHNRLYWYRQTLGQGPEFLTYFQNEAQLEKSRLLSDRFSAERPKGSFSTLEIQRTEQGDSAMYLCASGTGWVEQYFGPGTRLTVT.